This T cell receptor (beta chain) was documented in a study of cytomegalovirus exposure and HLA in healthy donors. Study-level findings and limits: TCR beta sequences reportedly predicted the HLA-A and HLA-B alleles of most subjects accurately. In a later analysis, compared with equally common non-associated chains, HLA-associated beta chains were more expanded.

As to this clone: Its antigen is not identified.

PCR involved 60 Vbeta and 13 Jbeta primers. Here immunoSEQ multiplex PCR was the method, and the copy in TCRdb shows in-frame clones only, minus some. This sample has roughly 130,000 clones, with 80% found just once. This CDR3 has 16 amino acids. Germline-derived CDR1 and CDR2 are SEHNR and FQNEAQ (reference sequence). V was cut by 2 bases and J by 2 bases, with 14 bases left in between. Sequenced sample: PBMCs. This sequence originates from a man aged 30-40 years in good health and CMV-seronegative. The V call is TRBV7-9, the J call TRBJ2-3; D remains ambiguous. DNA of the CDR3: TGTGCCAGCAGCTTACTAGGTTTGCGAGACACAGATACGCAGTATTTT. Its protein is CASSLLGLRDTDTQYF.